This TCR beta chain was found in a study of cytomegalovirus exposure and HLA in healthy donors. Study observations and caveats: Rare sequences made up most TCRs, while some public TCRs were found in many donors. Being indistinguishable, some V segments were excluded, TRBV6-2 and TRBV6-3 among them.

Germline CDR1 SGHNT, CDR2 YYREEE (reference sequence). The CDR3 has 16 amino acids. The V gene lost 0 bases and the J gene lost 5 bases, with 17 bases spanning the gap. About this clone itself: The antigen remains unidentified.

Researchers ran the PCR with 60 Vbeta and 13 Jbeta primers. Sequenced by immunoSEQ multiplex PCR; TCRdb stores in-frame clones only, minus some. The repertoire consists of over 200,000 clones, with 82% occurring once and the leading ten covering roughly 5%. Sequenced material: PBMCs. This clonotype originated in a woman aged 40 to 55 in good health and CMV-seropositive. The rearrangement uses TRBV5-4 and TRBJ1-2; D is possibly TRBD1 (5 bases). CDR3 sequence reads: CASSLVGEGILYGYTF. DNA of the CDR3: TGTGCCAGCAGCTTGGTAGGGGAGGGGATCCTTTATGGCTACACCTTC. The full variable domain, its missing parts supplied by reference TRBV5-4 and TRBJ1-2, is ETGVTQSPTHLIKTRGQQVTLRCSSQSGHNTVSWYQQALGQGPQFIFQYYREEENGRGNFPPRFSGLQFPNYSSELNVNALELDDSALYLCASSLVGEGILYGYTFGSGTRLTVV.